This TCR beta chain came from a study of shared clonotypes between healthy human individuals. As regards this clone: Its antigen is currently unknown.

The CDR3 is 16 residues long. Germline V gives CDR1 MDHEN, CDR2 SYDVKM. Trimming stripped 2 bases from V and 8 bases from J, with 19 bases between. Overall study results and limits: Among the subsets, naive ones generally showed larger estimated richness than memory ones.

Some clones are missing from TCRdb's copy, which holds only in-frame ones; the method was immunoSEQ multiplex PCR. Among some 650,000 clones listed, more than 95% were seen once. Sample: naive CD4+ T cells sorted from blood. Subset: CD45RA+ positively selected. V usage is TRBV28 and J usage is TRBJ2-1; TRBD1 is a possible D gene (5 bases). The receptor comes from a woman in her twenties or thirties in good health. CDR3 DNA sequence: TGTGCCAGCAGTTTACCCCCCCCAAGCAGGGATCATGAGCAGTTCTTC. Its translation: CASSLPPPSRDHEQFF.